The source of this TCR beta chain is a study of T cell responses to AZD1222 COVID-19 vaccine. Both about-4-week and about-12-week second-dose recipients were combined. CDR3 size: 14 residues. Per the germline V gene, CDR1 is GTSNPN and CDR2 is SVGIG (reference sequence). The ends were cut back, 6 bases at V and 0 bases at J, with 12 bases in the middle. Clones were read by immunoSEQ multiplex PCR, and TCRdb kept only the in-frame ones, dropping some. The table includes fewer than 90,000 clones, about 86% detected once. The specimen comprised peripheral blood, sampled 28 days after the second AZD1222 dose. The TCR was taken from an adult who received the AZD1222 COVID-19 vaccine. The chain joins TRBV30 to TRBJ2-1; TRBD2 is a possible D gene (5 bases). CDR3 sequence: CACTDSSSYNEQFF. The CDR3 DNA reads as TGTGCCTGTACGGACTCTAGCTCCTACAATGAGCAGTTCTTC.